One sample yielded the 29 T cell receptor beta chains listed below, sequenced in a study of T-cell reconstitution after alpha-beta-depleted transplantation in children (dated by TCRdb to about 2016). The treatment or condition label, as the study defines it: allogeneic hematopoietic cell transplantation with graft depleted of TCRalphabeta T cells and CD19 B cells. The library relied on PCR. Sequencing relied on an Illumina HiSeq 2500. TCR libraries were prepared with molecular barcoding, using unique molecular identifiers to normalize TCRbeta repertoire quantification. TCRdb reprocessed the public reads (quality trimming at Q25 with fastp, clone calling with MiXCR) and kept in-frame beta chains. Rows matching on CDR3 protein sequence are summarized as one entry with the most common DNA and genes. The sample data list about 830,000 distinct CDR3 sequences, and about 16% of these were observed just once. Roughly 5% of the sample lies in the top ten.

Sequencing used PBMCs, mostly from graft donor cells, obtained 360 days after TCRalphabeta/CD19-depleted stem cell transplant. These receptors all come from a male patient between 5 and 17 years old who had a stem cell transplant for acute lymphoblastic leukemia, so the T cells may come from the graft donor.

A few counts support this clonotype. The chain combines TRBV20-1 with TRBJ2-3; 7 nucleotides match TRBD1. CDR1 and CDR2 (germline): DFQATT, SNEGSKA (reference sequence). This CDR3 spans 16 amino acids. Losses at the gene ends were 0 bases for V and 2 bases for J; bases not matched to a gene: 8. The CDR3 bases are TGCAGTGCTAGAGACCCGACAGGGCATCTCACAGATACGCAGTATTTT. This codes for CSARDPTGHLTDTQYF.

V usage is TRBV5-1 and J usage is TRBJ2-7; TRBD1 aligns across 7 bases. CDR1 is SGHRS, CDR2 YFSETQ, per germline. Germline trimming cut 0 bases from V and 0 bases from J; bases unmatched to any gene: 9. This CDR3 spans 17 amino acids. CDR3: CASSLALPGQSSYEQYF. In DNA form, the CDR3 reads TGCGCCAGCAGCTTGGCCCTACCGGGACAGAGCTCCTACGAGCAGTACTTC.

This chain links TRBV24-1 with TRBJ2-7; 7 positions agree with TRBD2. This CDR3 has 13 amino acids. V lost 4 bases, J lost 5 bases, and 4 bases stayed unmatched. The germline V gene encodes CDR1 KGHDR and CDR2 SFDVKD. CDR3 sequence: CATSEVAGDEQYF. The CDR3 DNA follows: TGTGCCACCAGTGAAGTGGCGGGAGACGAGCAGTACTTC.

This clonotype occurred a few times. The rearrangement joins TRBV11-2 to TRBJ2-2, with TRBD2 matching over 8 bases. Looked up from germline, CDR1 is SGHAT and CDR2 is FQNNGV. CDR3 size: 15 residues. Germline trimming cut 2 bases from V and 6 bases from J; bases unmatched to any gene: 5. CDR3 DNA sequence: TGTGCCAGCAGCTTAATCCGGGAGGGCCCCGGGGAGCTGTTTTTT. Amino acid sequence: CASSLIREGPGELFF.

A few counts support this clonotype. The V and J genes are TRBV5-1 and TRBJ1-2; a possible D gene is TRBD1 (6 bases). The CDR3 runs 15 residues. V was trimmed by 0 bases and J by 2 bases, leaving 11 bases between them. Germline V gene sequence: CDR1 SGHRS, CDR2 YFSETQ. CDR3 residues: CASSLDRVGNYGYTF. DNA of the CDR3: TGCGCCAGCAGCTTGGACAGGGTGGGGAACTATGGCTACACCTTC. Combining the CDR3 with reference TRBV5-1 and TRBJ1-2 gives the whole variable domain KAGVTQTPRYLIKTRGQQVTLSCSPISGHRSVSWYQQTPGQGLQFLFEYFSETQRNKGNFPGRFSGRQFSNSRSEMNVSTLELGDSALYLCASSLDRVGNYGYTFGSGTRLTVV.

This clonotype was seen a few times. The V call is TRBV20-1, the J call TRBJ1-4; the D is unclear. This CDR3 comprises 14 residues. V was cut by 5 bases and J by 0 bases, with 10 bases left in between. Germline CDR1 DFQATT, CDR2 SNEGSKA (reference sequence). The CDR3 DNA sequence: TGCAGTGCTGGTCGTGGGACAACTAATGAAAAACTGTTTTTT. Amino acids: CSAGRGTTNEKLFF.

The chain joins TRBV12-3 or TRBV12-4 to TRBJ1-1; TRBD1 matches 9 bases. The CDR3 contains 13 residues. The ends lost 8 bases at V and 4 bases at J; junction bases unmatched: 5. The CDR3 spells CASGTGSGTEAFF. CDR3 DNA: TGTGCCAGCGGGACAGGGTCGGGCACTGAAGCTTTCTTT.

The chain links TRBV6-5 to TRBJ1-1, with D possibly TRBD1 on 6 matching bases. This CDR3 is 16 amino acids long. In germline, CDR1 is MNHEY, CDR2 SVGAGI. V lost 3 bases and J 0 bases, leaving 14 bases between the germline ends. Here the CDR3 reads CASSYSRGQMNTEAFF. The CDR3 nucleotides are TGTGCCAGCAGTTATAGCCGCGGACAGATGAACACTGAAGCTTTCTTT.

This clonotype occurred a few times. The V call is TRBV5-1, the J call TRBJ2-7; the match to TRBD1 covers 9 bases. V was pared by 6 bases and J by 2 bases, with 18 bases of the junction left unmatched. CDR1 SGHRS and CDR2 YFSETQ come from the germline V gene. This CDR3 region has 18 residues. CDR3 DNA sequence: TGCGCCAGCACCGGCACCTGGACAGGGGACGATAGGACCTACGAGCAGTACTTC. It yields the protein CASTGTWTGDDRTYEQYF.

This chain links TRBV20-1 with TRBJ2-3; maybe TRBD2 (6 bases). CDR1 is DFQATT, CDR2 SNEGSKA, per germline (reference sequence). The V gene lost 6 bases and the J gene lost 2 bases, with 12 bases spanning the gap. The CDR3 runs 13 residues. The CDR3 DNA is TGCAGTGCCCCCCCGGGGGACACAGATACGCAGTATTTT. Protein: CSAPPGDTDTQYF.

The chain carries TRBV29-1 and TRBJ2-1, with D tentatively TRBD2 (5 bases). There are 11 residues in the CDR3. V gave up 6 bases and J gave up 6 bases, with 9 bases separating them. Germline CDR1 reads SQVTM; CDR2 reads ANQGSEA. CDR3 protein: CSVGRVNEQFF. The CDR3 DNA reads as TGCAGCGTGGGGAGAGTCAATGAGCAGTTCTTC.

CDR3 sequence: CASSWGLAGALPIRTQYF. The CDR3 region has the DNA TGTGCCAGCAGCTGGGGACTAGCGGGAGCTCTTCCGATCAGGACCCAGTACTTC. The rearrangement links TRBV7-8 to TRBJ2-5; TRBD2 matches at 14 bases. The CDR3 is 18 amino acids. Germline V gives CDR1 SGHVS, CDR2 FQNEAQ. Germline trimming cut 4 bases from V and 7 bases from J; bases unmatched to any gene: 14.

The table lists this clonotype with a few counts. DNA of the CDR3: TGTGCCAGCAGTTCCTCCAGGGGGTCTGGAAACACCATATATTTT. It yields the protein CASSSSRGSGNTIYF. V is TRBV6-5 and J is TRBJ1-3; the match to TRBD1 covers 7 bases. Germline assignment: CDR1 MNHEY and CDR2 SVGAGI. V was pared by 4 bases and J by 1 base, with 4 bases of the junction left unmatched. This CDR3 spans 15 amino acids.

The chain carries TRBV2 and TRBJ2-7, with 13 bases fitting TRBD2. From germline, CDR1 is SNHLY and CDR2 FYNNEI. CDR3 length equals 15 residues. Trimming cost V 5 bases and J 2 bases; bases outside gene matches: 3. The CDR3 nucleotides are TGTGCCAGCAGTAAGACTAGCGGGAGGCCCTACGAGCAGTACTTC. This translates into CASSKTSGRPYEQYF.

V gene TRBV14 combines with J gene TRBJ2-7; 9 nucleotides match TRBD2. J lost 3 bases, V lost 4 bases, and 7 bases had no gene match. The germline V gene has CDR1 SGHDN and CDR2 FVKESK. The CDR3 has 15 residues. In DNA form, the CDR3 reads TGTGCCAGCAGCCGCCTTAGCGGGAGTAACTACGAGCAGTACTTC. It encodes CASSRLSGSNYEQYF.

Notes on this clonotype: A much bigger clone sits one base away, suggesting this may be a read error. The chain carries TRBV12-3 or TRBV12-4 and TRBJ2-3; no clear D gene. This CDR3 comprises 16 residues. With 3 bases removed from V and 0 bases from J, the gap between germline ends came to 13 bases. CDR3 region: CASSFHLVGSTDTQYF. The CDR3, as DNA: TGTGCCAGCAGTTTCCATTTGGTGGGGAGCACAGATACGCAGTATTTT.

The V and J genes are TRBV7-7 and TRBJ2-1; TRBD2 matches 10 bases. The CDR3 has 17 residues. Germline values: CDR1 SSHAT, CDR2 FNYEAQ (reference sequence). With V trimmed by 1 base and J by 2 bases, 5 bases remained unmatched. The DNA for the CDR3 is TGTGCCAGCAGCTTAGTTCCACTAGCGGGGCCCTACAATGAGCAGTTCTTC. Translated, it gives CASSLVPLAGPYNEQFF.

This clonotype was counted only a few times. The rearrangement uses TRBV4-2 and TRBJ2-3; D call uncertain. The V end lost 0 bases, the J end lost 6 bases, and 10 bases lay between the germline ends. This CDR3 has 14 residues. In germline, CDR1 is LGHNA, CDR2 YNFKEQ. Written as DNA, the CDR3 is TGTGCCAGCAGCCAAGATAGGGTGGCGGATACGCAGTATTTT. Translating it yields CASSQDRVADTQYF.

The rearrangement uses TRBV9 and TRBJ2-1, with 9 bases that match TRBD1. The V segment lost 0 bases and the J segment 4 bases; nucleotides outside the gene matches: 11. The CDR3 is 18 residues long. From germline, CDR1 is SGDLS and CDR2 YYNGEE. This CDR3 reads CASSVGGEHRGLYNEQFF. In DNA, the CDR3 is TGTGCCAGCAGCGTAGGAGGTGAACACAGGGGGCTGTACAATGAGCAGTTCTTC.

This clonotype has a handful of counts. The chain carries TRBV4-1 and TRBJ1-4; TRBD1 might be the D (5 bases). CDR1 is MGHRA, CDR2 YSYEKL, per germline. Trimming pared 3 bases from V and 6 bases from J, leaving 11 bases between. CDR3 size: 14 residues. This CDR3 is CASSQATGDEKLFF. CDR3 coding DNA: TGCGCCAGCAGCCAGGCAACGGGGGATGAAAAACTGTTTTTT.

This chain links TRBV29-1 with TRBJ2-3; D not certain. This CDR3 region has 12 residues. Trimming shortened V by 8 bases and J by 0 bases, and 9 bases separated the two germline ends. The germline V gene has CDR1 SQVTM and CDR2 ANQGSEA. This CDR3 reads CSLRRSTDTQYF. CDR3 coding DNA: TGCAGCTTACGACGGAGCACAGATACGCAGTATTTT.

This clonotype showed up just a few times. The rearrangement uses TRBV12-3 or TRBV12-4 and TRBJ2-5; D ambiguous. V was cut by 7 bases and J by 2 bases, with 11 bases left in between. CDR3 length: 13 amino acids. In DNA form, the CDR3 reads TGTGCCAGCACTTCTATGGGGCAAGAGACCCAGTACTTC. Translation gives CASTSMGQETQYF.

This clonotype has only a few counts. The chain couples TRBV29-1 to TRBJ2-3, with D hard to call. The V gene lost 3 bases and the J gene lost 5 bases, with 15 bases spanning the gap. CDR3 size: 14 residues. CDR1 is SQVTM, CDR2 ANQGSEA, per germline. The CDR3 region has the DNA TGCAGCGTTGACTCAAGCCTTAAGGGAGATACGCAGTATTTT. Its protein is CSVDSSLKGDTQYF.

This clonotype has more than one count but fewer than ten. The V gene is TRBV5-6, the J gene TRBJ2-1; D uncertain. V was clipped by 6 bases and J by 4 bases, with 11 bases between them. The CDR3 sequence is 13 residues long. Germline loops: CDR1 SGHDT, CDR2 YYEEEE. The CDR3 region is CASTLRRYNEQFF. The CDR3 DNA sequence: TGTGCCAGCACTCTCCGAAGGTACAATGAGCAGTTCTTC.

V is TRBV20-1 and J is TRBJ2-1, with 11 bases fitting TRBD1. Trimming removed 3 bases from V and 5 bases from J; junction bases left unmatched: 9. CDR3 size: 16 residues. Germline V CDR1 and CDR2: DFQATT, SNEGSKA (reference sequence). CDR3 DNA: TGCAGTGCTAGCCCCGGGACAGGGGGATGGGACAATGAGCAGTTCTTC. This gives the protein CSASPGTGGWDNEQFF.

This clonotype was found a few times. The gene calls are TRBV20-1 and TRBJ1-5; the D gene is possibly TRBD1 (5 bases). The CDR3 runs to 17 residues. V shed 0 bases and J shed 2 bases, with 17 bases lying between them. Germline assignment: CDR1 DFQATT and CDR2 SNEGSKA (reference sequence). The CDR3 loop is CSARDKRGRVGNQPQHF. The CDR3 nucleotides are TGCAGTGCTAGAGATAAGAGGGGTAGGGTAGGCAATCAGCCCCAGCATTTT.

The V call is TRBV7-6, the J call TRBJ2-1; 12 bases align to TRBD2. Germline lookup yields CDR1 SGHVS and CDR2 FNYEAQ. With V trimmed by 8 bases and J by 3 bases, 23 bases remained unmatched. The length of the CDR3 is 21 residues. The CDR3 nucleotides are TGTGCCAGCTCTTCGCGATTGATGACTAGCGGGAGTCCCTCCGGCTACAATGAGCAGTTCTTC. Its protein product is CASSSRLMTSGSPSGYNEQFF.

The chain is built from TRBV5-1 and TRBJ2-3; 7 bases line up with TRBD2. Germline assignment: CDR1 SGHRS and CDR2 YFSETQ. The J segment lost 6 bases and the V segment lost 4 bases, leaving 11 bases of the junction unmatched. CDR3 length: 15 amino acids. CDR3 DNA sequence: TGCGCCAGCAGCCCGGGGGGTGTACCGAGCGATACGCAGTATTTT. This sequence encodes CASSPGGVPSDTQYF. The full variable domain, in which reference TRBV5-1 and TRBJ2-3 provide the parts outside the CDR3, is KAGVTQTPRYLIKTRGQQVTLSCSPISGHRSVSWYQQTPGQGLQFLFEYFSETQRNKGNFPGRFSGRQFSNSRSEMNVSTLELGDSALYLCASSPGGVPSDTQYFGPGTRLTVL.

A few counts support this clonotype. The chain combines TRBV27 with TRBJ2-4; 7 nucleotides agree with TRBD1. Trimming took 7 bases from V and 5 from J; bases not matched to a gene: 11. The CDR3 totals 15 residues. Germline CDR1 is MNHEY and CDR2 is SMNVEV (reference sequence). The CDR3 coding sequence is TGTGCCAGCACCCCATCCCTGGGACAGCAAAACATTCAGTACTTC. Protein: CASTPSLGQQNIQYF.